Below are 24 T cell receptor beta chains sequenced from a single sample in a study of CD8 T cells in Susac syndrome. RNA was extracted with the RNeasy kit, and a quantity of roughly 0.5 to 1 ug was reverse transcribed using random hexamers. Each CDR3 protein is one row after TCRdb ran MiXCR on the immunoSEQ multiplex PCR reads. The table lists roughly 200,000 distinct CDR3 sequences, around 94% of them singletons. The sequenced sample consisted of CD4+ T cells from PBMCs. The source of these receptors is a human donor with Susac syndrome.

The chain recombines TRBV19 with TRBJ1-1; D gene uncertain. Germline V CDR1 and CDR2: LNHDA, SQIVND (reference sequence). Trimming stripped 3 bases from V and 1 base from J, with 9 bases between. There are 14 residues in the CDR3. The CDR3 protein is CASSILGANTEAFF. The CDR3 DNA reads as TGTGCCAGTAGTATTCTTGGCGCGAACACTGAAGCTTTCTTT.

The gene calls are TRBV4-2 and TRBJ1-2, with D perhaps matching TRBD1 (6 bases). V was trimmed by 0 bases and J by 7 bases, leaving 12 bases between them. Germline V gene sequence: CDR1 LGHNA, CDR2 YNFKEQ. The CDR3 loop spans 14 amino acids. The CDR3 here is CASSQEGGGGGYTF. CDR3 sequence (DNA): TGTGCCAGCAGCCAAGAAGGGGGAGGGGGTGGCTACACCTTC.

The rearrangement links TRBV10-3 to TRBJ1-6, with a tentative D call TRBD1 (5 bases). Trimming removed 4 bases at V and 8 bases at J, with 9 bases between. The CDR3 has 13 amino acids. CDR1 and CDR2 from the germline V gene are ENHRY and SYGVKD. This CDR3 reads CAISVGGDSPLHF. The CDR3 nucleotides read TGTGCCATCAGTGTCGGGGGAGATTCACCCCTCCACTTT.

This chain joins TRBV6-5 and TRBJ1-2; 7 nucleotides align to TRBD1. CDR1 and CDR2 (germline): MNHEY, SVGAGI. With V trimmed by 5 bases and J by 4 bases, 1 base remained unmatched. This CDR3 contains 12 residues. The CDR3 loop is CASSGQAYGYTF. In DNA form, the CDR3 reads TGTGCCAGCAGTGGACAGGCCTATGGCTACACCTTC.

The DNA for the CDR3 is TGCAGTGCTAGAGATCCAGGACAGGGTAACGCAGATACGCAGTATTTT. It yields the protein CSARDPGQGNADTQYF. V usage is TRBV20-1 and J usage is TRBJ2-3; 8 nucleotides agree with TRBD1. The CDR3 sequence is 16 residues long. The V gene end was trimmed by 0 bases and the J gene end by 4 bases; junction bases not matched to a gene: 9. CDR1 DFQATT and CDR2 SNEGSKA come from the germline V gene (reference sequence).

The chain uses TRBV14 and TRBJ2-7, with a tentative D call TRBD2 (6 bases). V lost 1 base and J lost 6, with 10 bases in between. This CDR3 has 13 residues. CDR1 is SGHDN and CDR2 is FVKESK in the germline V gene. The CDR3 region is CASSQVMGGEQYF. CDR3 DNA: TGTGCCAGCAGCCAAGTTATGGGAGGCGAGCAGTACTTC.

The rearrangement uses TRBV6-6 and TRBJ1-6; perhaps TRBD1 as D (5 bases). CDR1 and CDR2 (germline): MNHNY, SVGAGI (reference sequence). Trimming cost V 4 bases and J 13 bases, with 20 bases left between them. This CDR3 has 15 amino acids. The CDR3 protein is CASSFAGAIASPLHF. In DNA form, the CDR3 reads TGTGCCAGCAGTTTCGCCGGGGCCATCGCATCGCCCCTCCACTTT.

The chain couples TRBV20-1 to TRBJ1-4; D is undetermined. This CDR3 has 14 residues. Germline-derived CDR1 and CDR2 are DFQATT and SNEGSKA (reference sequence). The V end lost 6 bases, the J end lost 0 bases, and 11 bases lay between the germline ends. The CDR3 DNA is TGCAGTGCAAGGATGGGGTCAACTAATGAAAAACTGTTTTTT. It translates to CSARMGSTNEKLFF.

In DNA form, the CDR3 reads TGTGCCACCAGTGATCCTTCAGCCGGGGAGCTGTTTTTT. Translated, it gives CATSDPSAGELFF. V and J are TRBV24-1 and TRBJ2-2; D is undetermined. Germline-derived CDR1 and CDR2 are KGHDR and SFDVKD. CDR3 length equals 13 residues. V was clipped by 3 bases and J by 6 bases, with 7 bases between them.

The chain couples TRBV7-2 to TRBJ2-7; weak D call: TRBD2 (5 bases). This CDR3 comprises 13 residues. V was clipped by 1 base and J by 9 bases, with 13 bases between them. CDR1 is SGHTA and CDR2 is FQGNSA in the germline V gene. CDR3 in DNA: TGTGCCAGCAGCTTAGGCGCGCCCGGAGGGCAGTACTTC. Amino acids: CASSLGAPGGQYF.

The chain couples TRBV2 to TRBJ1-5; tentative D call: TRBD1 (5 bases). The V gene lost 7 bases and the J gene lost 4 bases, with 11 bases spanning the gap. In germline, CDR1 is SNHLY, CDR2 FYNNEI. This CDR3 contains 13 residues. CDR3 sequence: CASTQGNNQPQHF. DNA of the CDR3: TGTGCCAGCACGCAGGGTAATAATCAGCCCCAGCATTTT. The full variable domain, with the rest looked up from reference TRBV2 and TRBJ1-5, is EPEVTQTPSHQVTQMGQEVILRCVPISNHLYFYWYRQILGQKVEFLVSFYNNEISEKSEIFDDQFSVERPDGSNFTLKIRSTKLEDSAMYFCASTQGNNQPQHFGDGTRLSIL.

The chain recombines TRBV5-1 with TRBJ1-1, with a possible D match to TRBD1 (5 bases). The V end was cut by 3 bases, the J end by 8 bases, with 14 bases between. The CDR3 extends over 13 amino acids. CDR1 is SGHRS and CDR2 is YFSETQ in the germline V gene. DNA of the CDR3: TGCGCCAGCAGCTCTCTTCCGGGGGTGGAAGCTTTCTTT. Its translation is CASSSLPGVEAFF.

The rearrangement joins TRBV29-1 to TRBJ2-3, with 10 bases lining up with TRBD2. The length of the CDR3 is 15 residues. Germline CDR1 and CDR2: SQVTM and ANQGSEA. CDR3 in amino acids: CSALGLADNTDTQYF. The CDR3 nucleotides read TGCAGTGCCCTCGGACTAGCGGACAACACAGATACGCAGTATTTT.

The chain has TRBV29-1 and TRBJ2-3, with 8 positions matching TRBD2. The CDR3 runs 16 residues. Germline values: CDR1 SQVTM, CDR2 ANQGSEA. V lost 7 bases, J lost 0 bases, and 12 bases stayed unmatched. CDR3 residues: CSGRAGGRPSTDTQYF. The DNA of the CDR3 is TGCAGCGGAAGGGCGGGGGGCCGTCCTAGCACAGATACGCAGTATTTT.

This clonotype has a single count. V usage is TRBV19 and J usage is TRBJ1-1; 9 nucleotides align to TRBD1. Germline V gene sequence: CDR1 LNHDA, CDR2 SQIVND (reference sequence). Trimming took 7 bases from V and 6 from J; bases not matched to a gene: 6. This CDR3 comprises 13 residues. CDR3 DNA: TGTGCCAGTACACAGGGGGCACTGGCTGAAGCTTTCTTT. Amino acids: CASTQGALAEAFF.

The chain employs TRBV20-1 and TRBJ1-4; TRBD1 is a possible D gene (6 bases). Germline CDR1 is DFQATT and CDR2 is SNEGSKA (reference sequence). The CDR3 sequence is 12 residues long. With 5 bases removed from V and 5 bases from J, the gap between germline ends came to 9 bases. The CDR3 DNA reads TGCAGTGCTTCCGACAGGAATGAAAAACTGTTTTTT. It codes for CSASDRNEKLFF.

This sequence joins TRBV27 and TRBJ2-6; D may be TRBD1 (6 bases). Looked up from germline, CDR1 is MNHEY and CDR2 is SMNVEV (reference sequence). V lost 1 base and J lost 0, with 10 bases in between. The CDR3 is 17 residues long. CDR3 sequence (DNA): TGTGCCAGCAGTTTATGGGCGACAGGCTCTGGGGCCAACGTCCTGACTTTC. The encoded protein is CASSLWATGSGANVLTF.

This clonotype was picked up one time. The chain recombines TRBV5-1 with TRBJ2-5; D is possibly TRBD1 (6 bases). This CDR3 is 14 amino acids long. The germline CDR1 and CDR2 sequences are SGHRS and YFSETQ. Trimming stripped 4 bases from V and 2 bases from J, with 12 bases between. The CDR3 here is CASSTDRSQETQYF. CDR3 coding DNA: TGCGCCAGCAGCACGGACAGATCTCAAGAGACCCAGTACTTC.

CDR3 sequence: CAWSGMGFSPLHF. CDR3 DNA: TGTGCCTGGAGTGGAATGGGGTTTTCACCCCTCCACTTT. The chain has TRBV30 and TRBJ1-6; no clear D. Trimming took 1 base from V and 9 from J, leaving 10 bases between them. The CDR3 length is 13 residues. CDR1 is GTSNPN, CDR2 SVGIG, per germline (reference sequence). The complete variable domain, with remaining parts taken from reference TRBV30 and TRBJ1-6, reads SQTIHQWPATLVQPVGSPLSLECTVEGTSNPNLYWYRQAAGRGLQLLFYSVGIGQISSEVPQNLSASRPQDRQFILSSKKLLLSDSGFYLCAWSGMGFSPLHFGNGTRLTVT.

V and J are TRBV6-1 and TRBJ2-7, with D possibly being TRBD1 (5 bases). With 9 bases removed from V and 7 bases from J, the gap between germline ends came to 16 bases. The germline CDR1 and CDR2 sequences are MNHNS and SASEGT. The CDR3 has 12 residues. This CDR3 reads CASLDKLGEQYF. CDR3 nucleotides: TGTGCCAGTCTGGACAAATTGGGGGAGCAGTACTTC.

The V call is TRBV5-1, the J call TRBJ1-4, with D hard to call. This CDR3 comprises 13 residues. Germline V lookup: CDR1 SGHRS, CDR2 YFSETQ. V was clipped by 4 bases and J by 6 bases, with 10 bases between them. Here the CDR3 DNA reads TGCGCCAGCAGCCCCGACGGATATGAAAAACTGTTTTTT. This translates into CASSPDGYEKLFF.

The chain links TRBV27 to TRBJ2-7; D is perhaps TRBD1 or TRBD2 (5 bases each). This CDR3 comprises 14 residues. CDR1 MNHEY and CDR2 SMNVEV come from the germline V gene (reference sequence). V lost 4 bases, J lost 1 base, and 11 bases lay in between. The DNA for the CDR3 is TGTGCCAGCAGTTCCCGGGGCGTTTCCTACGAGCAGTACTTC. The encoded protein is CASSSRGVSYEQYF.

This sequence joins TRBV9 and TRBJ2-7; D possibly corresponds to TRBD2 (5 bases). There are 15 residues in the CDR3. V was trimmed by 2 bases and J by 2 bases, leaving 14 bases between them. Looked up from germline, CDR1 is SGDLS and CDR2 is YYNGEE. In DNA, the CDR3 is TGTGCCAGCAGCGTGGCTGGCGGGCGAACCTACGAGCAGTACTTC. Translating it yields CASSVAGGRTYEQYF. The complete variable domain, with remaining parts taken from reference TRBV9 and TRBJ2-7, reads DSGVTQTPKHLITATGQRVTLRCSPRSGDLSVYWYQQSLDQGLQFLIQYYNGEERAKGNILERFSAQQFPDLHSELNLSSLELGDSALYFCASSVAGGRTYEQYFGPGTRLTVT.

V and J are TRBV20-1 and TRBJ1-2, with 7 bases fitting TRBD1. This CDR3 is 11 amino acids long. The trim removed 8 bases at V and 8 bases at J, leaving 8 bases unmatched. Germline CDR1 is DFQATT and CDR2 is SNEGSKA (reference sequence). The CDR3 region is CSLDRERGYTF. The CDR3 DNA reads as TGCAGTCTCGACAGGGAGCGGGGCTACACCTTC.